These 3 T cell receptor beta chains were sequenced from one sample in a study of CD8+ T cells in alopecia areata. The sample's treatment: oral pan-JAK inhibitor, 5-10 mg twice daily. Isolated RNA was reverse transcribed into cDNA used as the sequencing template. Assay used: immunoSEQ multiplex PCR; TCRdb lists only in-frame clones, some missing. This table holds approximately 180,000 clones, roughly 50% found once. The sample was CD4+ T cells sorted from blood, taken around week 55, from a patient treated with tofacitinib. Receptors were obtained from a human donor with alopecia areata.

The chain is built from TRBV30 and TRBJ2-5, with D perhaps matching TRBD1 (5 bases). This CDR3 is built from 15 residues. Germline lookup yields CDR1 GTSNPN and CDR2 SVGIG (reference sequence). V shed 0 bases and J shed 5 bases, with 16 bases lying between them. The CDR3 region has the DNA TGTGCCTGGAGTGTCGGATTACAGGATAGGGAGACCCAGTACTTC. Its protein is CAWSVGLQDRETQYF.

This chain connects TRBV9 to TRBJ2-5; possibly TRBD1 for D (5 bases). The length of the CDR3 is 13 residues. V was clipped by 4 bases and J by 4 bases, with 11 bases between them. Looked up from germline, CDR1 is SGDLS and CDR2 is YYNGEE. The CDR3 bases are TGTGCCAGCAGCACCAGGGTAGGAGAGACCCAGTACTTC. It encodes CASSTRVGETQYF.

The V call is TRBV28, the J call TRBJ1-5; 7 positions match TRBD1. Germline loops: CDR1 MDHEN, CDR2 SYDVKM. CDR3 size: 16 residues. V shed 6 bases, J shed 0 bases, and the junction held 8 bases outside the gene matches. The CDR3 nucleotides read TGTGCCAGCAGGGATGGACAGGTCTATAGCAATCAGCCCCAGCATTTT. Residues: CASRDGQVYSNQPQHF.